Shown below are 6 T cell receptor beta chains from a single sample sequenced in a study of identical twins. TCRdb passed the 5' RACE reads through MiXCR, listing each CDR3 protein once. Here the sample spans approximately 490,000 distinct CDR3 sequences, under 25% being singletons. This same sample was also taken into another study, of yellow fever vaccine responses in identical twins.

Material: CD4+ T cells sorted from blood. The receptors derive from a woman under 30 in good health.

This chain links TRBV12-3 or TRBV12-4 with TRBJ2-1, with D perhaps TRBD1 or TRBD2 (6 bases each). Trimming cost V 4 bases and J 6 bases, with 10 bases left between them. The CDR3 has 13 amino acids. The CDR3 here is CASSYGGLNEQFF. The DNA of the CDR3 is TGTGCCAGCAGTTACGGGGGCCTCAATGAGCAGTTCTTC.

This clonotype was detected a few times. The chain joins TRBV11-2 to TRBJ2-3, with 8 bases fitting TRBD2. This CDR3 contains 16 residues. The J segment lost 1 base and the V segment lost 5 bases, leaving 8 bases of the junction unmatched. The germline gives CDR1 SGHAT, CDR2 FQNNGV. The CDR3 DNA follows: TGTGCCAGCAGCCTCAATAGCGGGGCCCGCACAGATACGCAGTATTTT. It is translated as CASSLNSGARTDTQYF.

The CDR3 loop is CSARAFTADGGQYF. In nucleotides, the CDR3 is TGCAGTGCTAGAGCATTCACGGCGGACGGTGGGCAGTATTTT. The V gene is TRBV20-1, the J gene TRBJ2-3; no firm D call. The CDR3 spans 14 residues. The germline CDR1 and CDR2 sequences are DFQATT and SNEGSKA (reference sequence). Between the trimmed V and J ends, which lost 1 base and 11 bases, there was a span of 19 bases.

This sequence joins TRBV15 and TRBJ2-2, with 11 nucleotides matching TRBD2. With 1 base clipped from V and 4 bases from J, the junction kept 2 bases outside the gene matches. CDR3 length: 16 residues. CDR1 and CDR2 (germline): LNHNV, YYDKDF (reference sequence). CDR3 in amino acids: CATSRGLAGGTGELFF. CDR3 DNA sequence: TGTGCCACCAGCAGAGGGCTAGCGGGGGGCACCGGGGAGCTGTTTTTT.

V and J are TRBV29-1 and TRBJ1-1; D gene uncertain. Between the trimmed V and J ends, which lost 4 bases and 1 base, there was a span of 7 bases. This CDR3 region has 12 residues. Germline V lookup: CDR1 SQVTM, CDR2 ANQGSEA. The CDR3 DNA reads as TGCAGCGTTGGTGGCTGGAACACTGAAGCTTTCTTT. It codes for CSVGGWNTEAFF.

In DNA, the CDR3 is TGTGCCAGCAGCTTAAATATCGAGCATGCCTACGAGCAGTACTTC. This sequence encodes CASSLNIEHAYEQYF. The chain combines TRBV11-2 with TRBJ2-7; D is unclear. CDR3 length equals 15 residues. Trimming took off 2 bases at V and 2 bases at J, with 13 bases between the two ends. CDR1 and CDR2 from the germline V gene are SGHAT and FQNNGV. The full variable domain, in which reference TRBV11-2 and TRBJ2-7 provide the parts outside the CDR3, is EAGVAQSPRYKIIEKRQSVAFWCNPISGHATLYWYQQILGQGPKLLIQFQNNGVVDDSQLPKDRFSAERLKGVDSTLKIQPAKLEDSAVYLCASSLNIEHAYEQYFGPGTRLTVT.